This T cell receptor beta chain was sequenced during a study of blood T cell repertoires in COVID-19. The J segment lost 5 bases and the V segment lost 1 base, leaving 8 bases of the junction unmatched. This CDR3 spans 16 amino acids. Germline-derived CDR1 and CDR2 are MGHRA and YSYEKL. Profiling relied on immunoSEQ multiplex PCR, and the TCRdb table lists in-frame clones only, not all of them. The sample yields 150,000 to 200,000 clones, 60% to 85% seen once. The sample was peripheral blood. V gene TRBV4-1 combines with J gene TRBJ1-5, with 7 bases fitting TRBD1. The TCR comes from a man in his 60s with acute or convalescent COVID-19. CDR3 protein: CASSQVLGDRDQPQHF. The CDR3, as DNA: TGCGCCAGCAGCCAAGTTTTGGGGGACAGAGATCAGCCCCAGCATTTT.